This TCR beta chain appears in the sequencing data of a study of T cell responses to AZD1222 COVID-19 vaccine. The CDR3 has 15 amino acids. Per the germline V gene, CDR1 is SGHRS and CDR2 is YFSETQ. Trimming took 0 bases from V and 5 from J, leaving 14 bases between them. The table came from immunoSEQ multiplex PCR; TCRdb's copy has only in-frame clones and leaves some out. The sample carries 150,000 or so clones, approximately 89% recorded once. This receptor was taken from an adult in good health. The rearrangement links TRBV5-1 to TRBJ2-5, with D maybe TRBD1 (5 bases). The sequenced sample was peripheral blood, obtained on day 0 of MenACWY control vaccination. CDR3 sequence reads: CASSLGPRELETQYF. DNA of the CDR3: TGCGCCAGCAGCTTGGGTCCCAGGGAACTCGAGACCCAGTACTTC.